Listed below are T cell receptor beta chains from one sample, sequenced in a study of cytomegalovirus exposure and HLA in healthy donors. TCRdb keeps only in-frame clones here, not all; method: immunoSEQ multiplex PCR. Here the sample table reports about 41,000 clones. The material sequenced was PBMCs. All receptors derive from a young man in good health and CMV-seronegative. CDR3s include the opening cysteine and the closing phenylalanine or tryptophan. Fields, in order: V gene, D gene, J gene, CDR3 protein, CDR3 DNA. A D gene is named only where the DNA matches it firmly.

TRBV7-6,.,TRBJ2-7,CASSSERGKLEQYF,TGTGCCAGCAGCTCGGAAAGGGGGAAACTCGAGCAGTACTTC
TRBV4-2,TRBD2,TRBJ2-7,CASSQDRASGGSEQYF,TGTGCCAGCAGCCAAGATCGGGCGAGCGGGGGAAGCGAGCAGTACTTC
TRBV10-2,TRBD1,TRBJ2-7,CASRPGQPYEQYF,TGCGCCAGCAGACCGGGACAGCCCTACGAGCAGTACTTC
TRBV7-9,.,TRBJ2-5,CASSFKETQYF,TGTGCCAGCAGCTTTAAAGAGACCCAGTACTTC
TRBV6-1,.,TRBJ2-5,CATRGSGTQYF,TGTGCCACCCGGGGGTCAGGGACCCAGTACTTC
TRBV19,.,TRBJ2-3,CASSIDLASTDTQYF,TGTGCCAGTAGTATAGACCTAGCTAGCACAGATACGCAGTATTTT
TRBV4-1,TRBD1,TRBJ2-5,CASSQETGGGETQYF,TGCGCCAGCAGCCAGGAGACAGGGGGCGGGGAGACCCAGTACTTC
TRBV30,.,TRBJ1-3,CAWSSTNFGNTIYF,TGTGCCTGGAGTTCCACGAACTTCGGAAACACCATATATTTT
TRBV25-1,TRBD1,TRBJ2-7,CATGIRGHSSYEQYF,TGTGCCACAGGAATAAGGGGGCACAGCTCCTACGAGCAGTACTTC
TRBV19,TRBD1,TRBJ2-7,CASTTGTGDYEQYF,TGTGCCAGTACCACCGGGACAGGAGACTACGAGCAGTACTTC
TRBV11-2,TRBD2,TRBJ2-1,CASSEGLAVDNEQFF,TGTGCCAGCAGCGAAGGACTAGCGGTCGACAATGAGCAGTTCTTC
TRBV6-1,.,TRBJ1-3,CASSDLGASGNTIYF,TGTGCCAGCAGTGACCTTGGAGCCTCTGGAAACACCATATATTTT
TRBV25-1,.,TRBJ1-1,CASSDSRGYTEAFF,TGTGCCAGCAGTGACTCCAGAGGGTACACTGAAGCTTTCTTT
TRBV7-8,TRBD1,TRBJ1-1,CASSPGGRGNTEAFF,TGTGCCAGCAGCCCAGGGGGCAGGGGGAACACTGAAGCTTTCTTT
TRBV6-1,TRBD2,TRBJ2-7,CASNLSGRNYEQYF,TGTGCCAGCAACTTGAGCGGGAGAAACTACGAGCAGTACTTC
TRBV11-2,.,TRBJ1-2,CASSLIPSGGGKGYTF,TGTGCCAGCAGCTTAATCCCTTCGGGGGGGGGAAAGGGCTACACCTTC
TRBV4-1,.,TRBJ1-5,CASSQAPTGGNQPQHF,TGCGCCAGCAGCCAAGCTCCGACCGGGGGCAATCAGCCCCAGCATTTT
TRBV29-1,.,TRBJ1-2,CSARTLVNYGYTF,TGCAGCGCTAGGACACTCGTTAACTATGGCTACACCTTC
TRBV27,TRBD1,TRBJ1-1,CASSFHRGYTEAFF,TGTGCCAGCAGTTTCCACAGGGGATACACTGAAGCTTTCTTT
TRBV9,.,TRBJ2-7,CASSPGDTAPYEQYF,TGTGCCAGCAGCCCCGGGGATACGGCCCCCTACGAGCAGTACTTC
TRBV30,.,TRBJ1-2,CAWPGRGGGYTF,TGTGCCTGGCCAGGGAGGGGAGGGGGCTACACCTTC
TRBV19,.,TRBJ1-1,CASSIGVLTEAFF,TGTGCCAGTAGTATCGGGGTTTTGACTGAAGCTTTCTTT
TRBV4-3,.,TRBJ2-4,CASSQEGGTIAKNIQYF,TGCGCCAGCAGCCAAGAGGGTGGGACAATAGCCAAAAACATTCAGTACTTC
TRBV7-2,.,TRBJ2-3,CASSPRPGLSTDTQYF,TGTGCCAGCAGCCCACGACCGGGACTCTCCACAGATACGCAGTATTTT
TRBV2,TRBD1,TRBJ1-5,CASNQDRNNQPQHF,TGTGCCAGCAACCAGGACAGGAACAATCAGCCCCAGCATTTT